The following is a TCR beta chain sequence with its context. Its matching antigen is unknown. The data were taken from a study of identical twins. Unique molecular identifiers were present on the cDNA, and a universal primer site came from template switching. MiXCR, applied by TCRdb to the 5' RACE reads, yields one record per CDR3 protein. Found here are a few hundred thousand distinct CDR3 sequences, 9% to 10% of them singletons; the top ten hold roughly 3%. General study results and limits: The study reached conclusions through statistical analysis that was cross-sectional, not following the same donors.

Germline values: CDR1 KGHSH, CDR2 LQKENI. The CDR3 totals 14 residues. The J segment lost 4 bases and the V segment lost 6 bases, leaving 8 bases of the junction unmatched. These data were also filed under a second study, of yellow fever vaccine responses in identical twins.

The V gene is TRBV18, the J gene TRBJ2-5, with 7 bases matching TRBD2. The sample consisted of PBMCs. The TCR comes from a woman aged 18-30 years in good health. CDR3: CASSGDGGRETQYF. The CDR3 DNA sequence: TGTGCCAGCTCCGGGGATGGCGGGAGAGAGACCCAGTACTTC.